This T cell receptor (beta chain) was identified during a study of control samples from healthy donors and cancer patients. This clone was counted only a few times. Looked up from germline, CDR1 is SGHRS and CDR2 is YFSETQ. The junction had 7 bases not matched to a gene; V was cut back by 7 bases and J by 4 bases. CDR3 length equals 14 residues. TCRdb's copy holds only in-frame clones and misses some; the assay was immunoSEQ multiplex PCR. The table lists around 68,000 clones, 75% to 85% of them singletons. The specimen sequenced was blood. The TCR originated in a man in his 60s in good health. V usage is TRBV5-1 and J usage is TRBJ2-2; 7 nucleotides match TRBD2. The CDR3 sequence is CASQAGRGTGELFF. The CDR3, as DNA: TGCGCCAGCCAGGCGGGGAGGGGCACCGGGGAGCTGTTTTTT.